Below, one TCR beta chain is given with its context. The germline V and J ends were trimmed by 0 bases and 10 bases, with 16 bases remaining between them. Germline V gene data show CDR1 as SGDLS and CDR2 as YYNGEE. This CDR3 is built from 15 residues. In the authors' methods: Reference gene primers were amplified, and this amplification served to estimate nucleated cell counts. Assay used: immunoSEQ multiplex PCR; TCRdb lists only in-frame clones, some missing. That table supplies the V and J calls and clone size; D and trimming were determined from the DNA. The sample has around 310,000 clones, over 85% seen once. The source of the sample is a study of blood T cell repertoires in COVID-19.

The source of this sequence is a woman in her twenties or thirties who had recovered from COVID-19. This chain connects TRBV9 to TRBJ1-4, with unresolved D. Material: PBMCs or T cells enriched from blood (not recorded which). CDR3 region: CASSVDLRRGGKLFF. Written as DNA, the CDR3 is TGTGCCAGCAGCGTAGACCTCAGACGCGGCGGAAAACTGTTTTTT.